The 29 T cell receptor beta chains listed next were all sequenced from one sample in a study of graft-versus-host responses after intestinal transplantation. The repertoire was sequenced with immunoSEQ multiplex PCR; TCRdb's copy has only in-frame clones and lacks some. The sample records about 7,200 clones, roughly 33% being singletons. This specimen consisted of alloreactive CD4+ T cells from a mixed lymphocyte reaction culture, obtained before transplantation. Subset here: CFSE-low proliferating T cells sorted from roughly six-day pre-transplant mixed lymphocyte reaction (GvH or HvG direction). These receptors were obtained from a human patient who was an organ donor for intestinal transplantation.

A single count supports this clone. V and J are TRBV20-1 and TRBJ2-3; no clear D gene. This CDR3 region has 10 residues. Trimming pared 7 bases from V and 3 bases from J, leaving 5 bases between. The V gene's germline CDR1 is DFQATT and CDR2 SNEGSKA (reference sequence). CDR3 loop: CSVRTDTQYF. The CDR3 DNA reads as TGCAGTGTCCGGACAGATACGCAGTATTTT.

By its share, this clone is medium-sized. The chain couples TRBV7-8 to TRBJ2-1; TRBD2 agrees at 10 bases. The CDR3 runs to 16 residues. The V gene's germline CDR1 is SGHVS and CDR2 FQNEAQ. V trimming: 1 base; J trimming: 11 bases; junction bases outside the gene matches: 11. The CDR3 loop is CASSLVSTSGWGQQFF. CDR3 DNA: TGTGCCAGCAGCTTAGTGTCGACTAGCGGGTGGGGGCAGCAGTTCTTC.

In its sample, this clone is medium-sized (0.01 to 0.1%). The V call is TRBV2, the J call TRBJ1-2; 10 bases are a match to TRBD1. Germline V gene sequence: CDR1 SNHLY, CDR2 FYNNEI. J lost 4 bases, V lost 9 bases, and 8 bases had no gene match. This CDR3 region has 14 residues. CDR3 residues: CARTFGQGVYGYTF. The CDR3 DNA reads as TGTGCCAGGACCTTCGGACAGGGGGTCTATGGCTACACCTTC.

This clone was seen once. This sequence joins TRBV30 and TRBJ2-3; D is possibly TRBD2 (5 bases). CDR1 and CDR2 from the germline V gene are GTSNPN and SVGIG (reference sequence). V dropped 6 bases and J dropped 1 base, with 11 bases sitting between them. The CDR3 is 13 residues long. CDR3 amino acids: CACAVGGTDTQYF. CDR3 coding DNA: TGTGCCTGCGCCGTCGGGGGCACAGATACGCAGTATTTT.

This clone was seen a handful of times. The chain links TRBV6-1 to TRBJ1-3; 8 bases are shared with TRBD1. The CDR3 totals 14 residues. V was pared by 6 bases and J by 4 bases, with 5 bases of the junction left unmatched. The germline V gene encodes CDR1 MNHNS and CDR2 SASEGT. The CDR3 region has the DNA TGTGCCAGCAGGCCCTGGACAGGGGGAAACACCATATATTTT. Its translation is CASRPWTGGNTIYF.

This clone was counted only a few times. This rearrangement joins TRBV19 to TRBJ2-5; TRBD2 agrees at 14 bases. Germline loops: CDR1 LNHDA, CDR2 SQIVND (reference sequence). V shed 9 bases, J shed 1 base, and the junction held 4 bases outside the gene matches. This CDR3 comprises 15 residues. CDR3 amino acids: CARGLAGGLQETQYF. The CDR3, as DNA: TGTGCCAGAGGACTAGCGGGAGGACTCCAAGAGACCCAGTACTTC.

This clone was observed a handful of times. This CDR3 reads CASSLAGTSQETQYF. DNA for the CDR3: TGCGCCAGCAGCTTGGCCGGGACTAGCCAAGAGACCCAGTACTTC. The chain recombines TRBV5-1 with TRBJ2-5; TRBD2 matches 8 bases. CDR1 is SGHRS, CDR2 YFSETQ, per germline. The V and J ends lost 0 bases and 1 base, in that order; junction bases with no gene match: 2. The length of the CDR3 is 15 residues. The full variable domain, completed using reference TRBV5-1 and TRBJ2-5, is KAGVTQTPRYLIKTRGQQVTLSCSPISGHRSVSWYQQTPGQGLQFLFEYFSETQRNKGNFPGRFSGRQFSNSRSEMNVSTLELGDSALYLCASSLAGTSQETQYFGPGTRLLVL.

This clone was seen a handful of times. The chain recombines TRBV28 with TRBJ2-2, with D possibly TRBD1 on 5 matching bases. Germline CDR1 and CDR2: MDHEN and SYDVKM. The CDR3 loop spans 18 amino acids. CDR3 amino acids: CAIGSQGNPTISTGELFF. The CDR3 DNA reads as TGTGCGATAGGGTCCCAGGGTAACCCCACAATCTCCACCGGGGAGCTGTTTTTT.

This clone is medium-sized (0.01 to 0.1%). The V call is TRBV6-5, the J call TRBJ1-2, with TRBD1 identical over 9 bases. Losses at the gene ends were 5 bases for V and 7 bases for J; bases not matched to a gene: 2. Germline CDR1 MNHEY, CDR2 SVGAGI. The CDR3 has 12 amino acids. The CDR3 region has the DNA TGTGCCAGCAGTCCGGGACAGGGTGGCTACACCTTC. Translated, it gives CASSPGQGGYTF.

The rearrangement uses TRBV7-6 and TRBJ2-1; possible D gene TRBD2, 5 bases. This CDR3 is built from 14 residues. Between the trimmed V and J ends, which lost 0 bases and 6 bases, there was a span of 9 bases. The germline V gene encodes CDR1 SGHVS and CDR2 FNYEAQ. In nucleotides, the CDR3 is TGTGCCAGCAGCTTAGCCACTAGATCCAATGAGCAGTTCTTC. Translation: CASSLATRSNEQFF.

This clone is medium-sized (0.01 to 0.1%). The chain joins TRBV5-1 to TRBJ1-1, with 7 positions matching TRBD1. V shed 4 bases, J shed 4 bases, and the junction held 7 bases outside the gene matches. This CDR3 is built from 14 residues. Per the germline V gene, CDR1 is SGHRS and CDR2 is YFSETQ. CDR3 protein: CASSQIQGSTEAFF. The CDR3 DNA follows: TGCGCCAGCAGCCAGATACAGGGGAGCACTGAAGCTTTCTTT.

This clone was seen only a few times. The genes are TRBV7-9 and TRBJ1-2; 8 bases map to TRBD1. This CDR3 has 13 residues. The V gene end was trimmed by 4 bases and the J gene end by 2 bases; junction bases not matched to a gene: 0. Looked up from germline, CDR1 is SEHNR and CDR2 is FQNEAQ (reference sequence). The CDR3 loop reads CASSYRGNYGYTF. CDR3 DNA: TGTGCCAGCAGCTACAGGGGGAACTATGGCTACACCTTC.

This rearrangement joins TRBV6-1 to TRBJ2-7; 8 bases fit TRBD2. The V gene end was trimmed by 7 bases and the J gene end by 2 bases; junction bases not matched to a gene: 1. The germline CDR1 and CDR2 sequences are MNHNS and SASEGT. CDR3 length equals 12 residues. The CDR3 spells CASTGLAYEQYF. The CDR3 nucleotides read TGTGCCAGCACGGGACTAGCCTACGAGCAGTACTTC.

Comment on this clone: A junction end diverges from the germline sequence, so it may reflect a read error. The chain is built from TRBV7-7 and TRBJ2-5, with D perhaps TRBD2 (5 bases). This CDR3 is 13 amino acids long. The germline V gene encodes CDR1 SSHAT and CDR2 FNYEAQ (reference sequence). CDR3 in DNA: TGTGCTAGCAGCAAGGACTTGAAAGAGACCCAGTACTTC. The encoded protein is CASSKDLKETQYF.

This clone was seen a few times. J is TRBJ2-7 and V is TRBV18; TRBD1 aligns across 8 bases. Unmatched junction bases numbered 4, after V lost 3 bases and J lost 3 bases. Germline V gene data show CDR1 as KGHSH and CDR2 as LQKENI. This CDR3 has 14 amino acids. The CDR3 DNA reads as TGTGCCAGCTCACCCGGGACAGGAGTCTACGAGCAGTACTTC. Translating gives CASSPGTGVYEQYF.

This clone is judged medium-sized. The V gene is TRBV7-2, the J gene TRBJ2-2; D perhaps matches TRBD2 (6 bases). The CDR3 spans 15 residues. In germline, CDR1 is SGHTA, CDR2 FQGNSA. Trimming left V 1 base short and J 7 bases short, with 13 bases between. CDR3 DNA: TGTGCCAGCAGCTTAGTGGAGGGGCGGGTCGGGGAGCTGTTTTTT. It encodes CASSLVEGRVGELFF.

Within the sample, this clone is medium-sized. J is TRBJ2-1 and V is TRBV7-2; 7 positions agree with TRBD2. V shed 8 bases and J 3 bases; nucleotides not matched to a gene: 7. CDR1 and CDR2 from the germline V gene are SGHTA and FQGNSA. There are 14 residues in the CDR3. CDR3 in DNA: TGTGCCAGCTTAAAGACTAGCCTCTACAATGAGCAGTTCTTC. Its protein is CASLKTSLYNEQFF.

The V and J genes are TRBV9 and TRBJ1-2; TRBD1 matches 9 bases. The CDR3 runs 15 residues. Germline CDR1 is SGDLS and CDR2 is YYNGEE. Unmatched junction bases numbered 15, after V lost 7 bases and J lost 8 bases. The CDR3 coding sequence is TGTGCCAGCGGTGGGTACAGGGGGCGGGCGGAAGGCTACACCTTC. Translated: CASGGYRGRAEGYTF.

The chain combines TRBV6-4 with TRBJ2-3; 13 nucleotides match TRBD2. The CDR3 covers 16 residues. After removal of 6 bases from V and 4 bases from J, the junction contained 7 bases not matched to a gene. CDR1 is MRHNA, CDR2 SNTAGT, per germline. CDR3 sequence: CASSRLAGGGADTQYF. In nucleotides, the CDR3 is TGTGCCAGCAGCAGACTAGCGGGAGGTGGTGCAGATACGCAGTATTTT.

V gene TRBV15 combines with J gene TRBJ1-5; perhaps TRBD1 as D (6 bases). Per the germline V gene, CDR1 is LNHNV and CDR2 is YYDKDF (reference sequence). The CDR3 covers 14 residues. V was clipped by 2 bases and J by 5 bases, with 10 bases between them. Here the CDR3 reads CATSRQGRDQPQHF. DNA for the CDR3: TGTGCCACCAGCAGACAGGGGAGGGATCAGCCCCAGCATTTT.

This clone occurred a few times. The rearrangement uses TRBV2 and TRBJ1-6, with D unclear. Germline lookup yields CDR1 SNHLY and CDR2 FYNNEI. The CDR3 has 12 amino acids. V was clipped by 6 bases and J by 5 bases, with 5 bases between them. The CDR3 loop reads CASRQDNSPLHF. The CDR3 DNA is TGTGCCAGCAGACAAGATAATTCACCCCTCCACTTT.

The table lists this clone with a count of one. In DNA, the CDR3 is TGTGCCAGCGGCCCCCCCCTGGGGGAGCTGTTTTTT. Translation: CASGPPLGELFF. The chain joins TRBV9 to TRBJ2-2; D is unresolved. This CDR3 is built from 12 residues. CDR1 SGDLS and CDR2 YYNGEE come from the germline V gene. Trimming took off 7 bases at V and 8 bases at J, with 12 bases between the two ends.

V and J are TRBV18 and TRBJ2-7; tentative D call: TRBD2 (5 bases). Germline V CDR1 and CDR2: KGHSH, LQKENI. V was shortened by 3 bases and J by 6 bases, with 18 bases between the two germline ends. This CDR3 is built from 15 residues. The DNA for the CDR3 is TGTGCCAGCTCACCTCGGAGGAATGGGGTTAGCGAGCAGTACTTC. Protein product: CASSPRRNGVSEQYF.

This clone turned up a few times. The gene calls are TRBV29-1 and TRBJ1-2, with 8 positions matching TRBD1. This CDR3 spans 11 amino acids. From germline, CDR1 is SQVTM and CDR2 ANQGSEA. J gave up 7 bases and V 7 bases, and 5 bases lay outside the gene matches. CDR3 sequence: CSAGQGAGYTF. The CDR3 DNA reads TGCAGCGCTGGGCAGGGGGCTGGCTACACCTTC.

The gene calls are TRBV29-1 and TRBJ1-1; D is unclear. Trimming took 7 bases from V and 1 from J, leaving 13 bases between them. Germline V gene lookup returns CDR1 SQVTM and CDR2 ANQGSEA. The CDR3 covers 13 residues. As DNA, the CDR3 is TGCAGCGCCGTACAATTTGCGAACACTGAAGCTTTCTTT. It translates to CSAVQFANTEAFF.

The V gene is TRBV5-6, the J gene TRBJ1-4, with D possibly matching TRBD1 (5 bases). V shed 2 bases and J shed 4 bases, with 12 bases lying between them. Germline-derived CDR1 and CDR2 are SGHDT and YYEEEE. The CDR3 totals 15 residues. DNA for the CDR3: TGTGCCAGCAGCTTTAGACAGCTCCTTAATGAAAAACTGTTTTTT. Translated: CASSFRQLLNEKLFF. The full variable domain, in which reference TRBV5-6 and TRBJ1-4 provide the parts outside the CDR3, is DAGVTQSPTHLIKTRGQQVTLRCSPKSGHDTVSWYQQALGQGPQFIFQYYEEEERQRGNFPDRFSGHQFPNYSSELNVNALLLGDSALYLCASSFRQLLNEKLFFGSGTQLSVL.

This clone showed up just a few times. Here the CDR3 reads CASSLWDRGPEQYF. CDR3 coding DNA: TGTGCCAGCAGTTTGTGGGACAGGGGGCCCGAGCAGTACTTC. The chain links TRBV28 to TRBJ2-7; 12 bases are a match to TRBD1. The junction had 3 bases not matched to a gene; V was cut back by 3 bases and J by 6 bases. The CDR3 runs to 14 residues. Germline V lookup: CDR1 MDHEN, CDR2 SYDVKM. Together with reference TRBV28 and TRBJ2-7, the CDR3 gives the full variable domain: DVKVTQSSRYLVKRTGEKVFLECVQDMDHENMFWYRQDPGLGLRLIYFSYDVKMKEKGDIPEGYSVSREKKERFSLILESASTNQTSMYLCASSLWDRGPEQYFGPGTRLTVT.

This sequence joins TRBV7-8 and TRBJ2-7; D remains ambiguous. The CDR3 loop spans 14 amino acids. Trimming cost V 5 bases and J 0 bases, with 11 bases left between them. CDR1 is SGHVS, CDR2 FQNEAQ, per germline. The DNA of the CDR3 is TGTGCCAGCAGCCCAAGATGGAGCTCCTACGAGCAGTACTTC. Its translation is CASSPRWSSYEQYF.

V and J are TRBV5-4 and TRBJ1-2, with 8 nucleotides matching TRBD1. The CDR3 totals 15 residues. The germline V gene has CDR1 SGHNT and CDR2 YYREEE (reference sequence). The junction had 7 bases not matched to a gene; V was cut back by 6 bases and J by 0 bases. The CDR3 DNA follows: TGTGCCAGCAATCGACAGGGGCAAGCTAACTATGGCTACACCTTC. Translation gives CASNRQGQANYGYTF.